The rows below give T cell receptor beta chains drawn from one sample of a study of Graves' ophthalmopathy and Graves' hyperthyroidism. MiXCR was run by TCRdb on the multiplex PCR reads, yielding one entry per CDR3 protein. The profile shows hundreds of thousands of distinct CDR3 sequences, 21% of them singletons. What was sequenced was peripheral blood. Receptors originate from a woman in her late teens or twenties with stable Graves' hyperthyroidism. Both conserved end residues are part of each CDR3. The order of the fields is clone size, D gene, V gene, J gene, CDR3 protein, CDR3 DNA. A D gene is named only where the DNA matches it firmly. Clone size is shown for a subset of rows, as once, few, many or a class of expanded clone.

>many|TRBD1|TRBV28|TRBJ2-5
CASSLGTGVAETQYF
TGTGCCAGCAGTCTCGGGACAGGGGTGGCGGAGACCCAGTACTTC
>many|NA|TRBV6-4|TRBJ2-2
CASSDRNTGELFF
TGTGCCAGCAGTGACAGGAACACCGGGGAGCTGTTTTTT
>few|NA|TRBV5-5|TRBJ2-5
CASSLVGGTVQETQYF
TGTGCCAGCAGCTTGGTAGGGGGGACAGTCCAAGAGACCCAGTACTTC
>NA|TRBD1|TRBV20-1|TRBJ1-5
CSARVGGQPQHF
TGCAGTGCTAGAGTAGGGGGCCAGCCCCAGCATTTT
>many|NA|TRBV2|TRBJ2-7
CASSGRTVTYEQYF
TGTGCCAGCAGTGGAAGGACGGTCACCTACGAGCAGTACTTC
>many|NA|TRBV29-1|TRBJ2-5
CTVWGVDSQETQYF
TGCACTGTATGGGGAGTGGACAGCCAAGAGACCCAGTACTTC
>many|TRBD2|TRBV24-1|TRBJ2-7
CATSEESGGEQYF
TGTGCCACCAGTGAGGAATCGGGGGGCGAGCAGTACTTC
>many|TRBD2|TRBV20-1|TRBJ2-6
CSTGTGGSESGANVLTF
TGCAGTACCGGAACGGGCGGGAGCGAGTCTGGGGCCAACGTCCTGACTTTC
>many|TRBD1|TRBV6-5|TRBJ1-6
CASSYLGTGYNSPLHF
TGTGCCAGCAGTTACCTCGGGACAGGGTATAATTCACCCCTCCACTTT
>few|NA|TRBV2|TRBJ1-2
CASTLRGGGGYTF
TGTGCCAGCACCCTCCGGGGGGGTGGTGGCTACACCTTC
>NA|TRBD1|TRBV20-1|TRBJ1-5
CSAILGEGAGNQPQHF
TGCAGTGCTATACTGGGAGAGGGGGCGGGCAATCAGCCCCAGCATTTT
>once|NA|TRBV5-1|TRBJ1-3
CASSNGDYSGNTIYF
TGCGCCAGCAGCAACGGGGACTACTCTGGAAACACCATATATTTT
>many|TRBD1|TRBV24-1|TRBJ1-6
CATSDSSTGVNSPLHF
TGTGCCACCAGTGATTCATCGACAGGGGTTAACTCACCCCTCCACTTT
>many|NA|TRBV20-1|TRBJ1-1
CSARATGQFATEAFF
TGCAGTGCTAGGGCCACGGGACAATTTGCCACTGAAGCTTTCTTT
>many|TRBD2|TRBV6-1|TRBJ2-2
CASSKTSGRNTGELFF
TGTGCCAGCAGTAAGACTAGCGGGCGGAACACCGGGGAGCTGTTTTTT
>many|NA|TRBV6-1|TRBJ1-1
CASSRDRRGEAFF
TGTGCCAGCAGCCGTGACAGACGCGGTGAAGCTTTCTTT
>NA|NA|TRBV6-1|TRBJ1-5
CASSDGASNQPQHF
TGTGCCAGCAGTGACGGGGCGAGCAATCAGCCCCAGCATTTT
>many|NA|TRBV28|TRBJ1-2
CASSLAGDNNYGYTF
TGTGCCAGCAGTTTAGCAGGAGATAATAACTATGGCTACACCTTC
>NA|TRBD1|TRBV19|TRBJ1-1
CARSSTGDTEAFF
TGTGCCAGGAGTTCCACAGGGGACACTGAAGCTTTCTTT
>many|NA|TRBV14|TRBJ2-2
CASSQAPGTGELFF
TGTGCCAGCAGCCAGGCCCCGGGCACCGGGGAGCTGTTTTTT
>few|NA|TRBV5-1|TRBJ2-1
CASSLGPSSYNEQFF
TGCGCCAGCAGCTTGGGACCCAGCTCCTACAATGAGCAGTTCTTC
>many|NA|TRBV20-1|TRBJ1-1
CSTGLPPRDTEAFF
TGCAGTACCGGACTGCCCCCTAGGGACACTGAAGCTTTCTTT
>many|NA|TRBV9|TRBJ1-2
CASSVLGVGYTF
TGTGCCAGCAGCGTACTTGGAGTTGGCTACACCTTC
>many|NA|TRBV9|TRBJ2-7
CASSPTGAYEQYF
TGTGCCAGCAGCCCAACTGGGGCCTACGAGCAGTACTTC
>many|TRBD2|TRBV10-3|TRBJ2-2
CAISESPLRREGRAGELFF
TGTGCCATCAGTGAGTCCCCCCTAAGACGGGAGGGCCGGGCCGGGGAGCTGTTTTTT
>many|NA|TRBV5-1|TRBJ2-7
CASSLAPVLSYEQYF
TGCGCCAGCAGCTTGGCGCCGGTCCTCTCCTACGAGCAGTACTTC
>many|NA|TRBV10-3|TRBJ1-5
CAISESRDPQHF
TGTGCCATCAGTGAGTCCCGTGACCCCCAGCATTTT
>many|TRBD2|TRBV20-1|TRBJ2-7
CSASPLAGGLGQYF
TGCAGTGCTAGTCCACTAGCGGGAGGGCTGGGGCAGTACTTC
>many|TRBD1|TRBV20-1|TRBJ2-5
CSASGVFTGGLGETQYF
TGCAGTGCTAGCGGCGTTTTCACAGGGGGCTTGGGGGAGACCCAGTACTTC
>few|TRBD2|TRBV7-2|TRBJ2-5
CASSSQAGEEETQYF
TGTGCCAGCAGCTCTCAAGCGGGAGAGGAGGAGACCCAGTACTTC
>many|NA|TRBV19|TRBJ1-5
CASSIVSAFAGQPQHF
TGTGCCAGTAGTATAGTTTCGGCATTCGCCGGTCAGCCCCAGCATTTT
>many|NA|TRBV19|TRBJ1-1
CASSQTRDTEAFF
TGTGCCAGTAGCCAGACGAGGGACACTGAAGCTTTCTTT
>many|TRBD2|TRBV13|TRBJ2-6
CASSPGLAGDLLSSGANVLTF
TGTGCCAGCAGCCCTGGACTAGCGGGGGATTTATTGAGCTCTGGGGCCAACGTCCTGACTTTC
>many|NA|TRBV14|TRBJ1-1
CASSHSVNTEAFF
TGTGCCAGCAGCCACTCAGTGAACACTGAAGCTTTCTTT
>NA|NA|TRBV7-9|TRBJ1-6
CASSLGAFLSLHF
TGTGCCAGCAGCTTGGGCGCCTTTTTGTCCCTCCACTTT
>many|NA|TRBV27|TRBJ2-2
CASSVWEGGGELFF
TGTGCCAGCAGCGTATGGGAAGGTGGCGGGGAGCTGTTTTTT
>NA|TRBD1|TRBV27|TRBJ2-2
CASCFGQATLGELFF
TGTGCCAGCTGTTTCGGACAGGCAACCCTGGGGGAGCTGTTTTTT
>NA|TRBD2|TRBV6-2/TRBV6-3|TRBJ2-5
CASRLAGGRETQYF
TGTGCCAGCCGACTAGCGGGGGGCCGGGAGACCCAGTACTTC
>many|TRBD1|TRBV25-1|TRBJ1-6
CASSTGGQSPLHF
TGTGCCAGCAGTACAGGGGGACAATCACCCCTCCACTTT
>many|NA|TRBV12-3/TRBV12-4|TRBJ2-7
CASSQTRGSYEQYF
TGTGCCAGCAGTCAGACTAGGGGTAGCTACGAGCAGTACTTC
>NA|NA|TRBV30|TRBJ2-7
CAWNSRDSYEQYF
TGTGCCTGGAATAGCCGGGACTCCTACGAGCAGTACTTC
>once|TRBD1|TRBV5-1|TRBJ2-5
CASSWGSGGKETQYF
TGCGCCAGCAGCTGGGGGTCAGGGGGCAAAGAGACCCAGTACTTC
>many|TRBD1|TRBV24-1|TRBJ2-5
CATSETGQGETQYF
TGTGCCACCAGTGAAACGGGACAGGGGGAGACCCAGTACTTC
>NA|NA|TRBV15|TRBJ1-1
CATSRGGRRGRPRAEAFF
TGTGCCACCAGCAGAGGTGGGAGGCGGGGGCGACCTCGCGCTGAAGCTTTCTTT
>many|TRBD2|TRBV7-2|TRBJ2-7
CASSSGLAGEQYF
TGTGCCAGCAGCTCGGGACTAGCGGGCGAGCAGTACTTC
>many|NA|TRBV20-1|TRBJ1-1
CSAATPGFNTEAFF
TGCAGTGCAGCTACCCCCGGGTTTAACACTGAAGCTTTCTTT
>NA|NA|TRBV7-6|TRBJ2-7
CASSFGGDLYEQYF
TGTGCCAGCAGCTTCGGCGGGGACCTCTACGAGCAGTACTTC
>few|TRBD1|TRBV12-3/TRBV12-4|TRBJ1-6
CASSLTGTNSPLHF
TGTGCCAGCAGTTTGACAGGGACGAATTCACCCCTCCACTTT
>many|TRBD1|TRBV27|TRBJ2-5
CASSLMGTGRETQYF
TGTGCCAGCAGTTTAATGGGGACAGGAAGAGAGACCCAGTACTTC
>few|NA|TRBV6-1|TRBJ2-2
CASSRAPGELFF
TGTGCCAGCAGCCGCGCTCCCGGGGAGCTGTTTTTT
>many|NA|TRBV12-3/TRBV12-4|TRBJ2-7
CASSLDRSYEQYF
TGTGCCAGCAGTTTGGACAGATCCTACGAGCAGTACTTC
>NA|NA|TRBV5-5|TRBJ1-5
CASSGSDGNQPHHF
TGTGCCAGCAGCGGTAGCGACGGCAATCAGCCCCATCATTTT
>few|NA|TRBV24-1|TRBJ2-5
CATSGAYQETQYF
TGTGCCACCAGTGGGGCGTACCAAGAGACCCAGTACTTC
>many|NA|TRBV30|TRBJ2-2
CAWSVEGPGELFF
TGTGCCTGGAGTGTTGAAGGGCCCGGGGAGCTGTTTTTT
>NA|TRBD1|TRBV12-3/TRBV12-4|TRBJ1-5
CASSQDREDQPQHF
TGTGCCAGCAGCCAGGACAGGGAGGATCAGCCCCAGCATTTT